The 2 T cell receptor beta chains below were found in one sample sequenced in a study of T cells in women clearing cervical HPV infection. Sequencing was performed with immunoSEQ multiplex PCR; in TCRdb, only in-frame clones are kept and a portion is missing. The repertoire table contains over 30,000 clones. The sequenced material came from blood buffy coat. All receptors derive from a woman aged 18 to 75 with a cervical HPV16 infection that either progressed to CIN3+ or cleared (not recorded which).

In the case of this clone: Read sequence stops 3 residues before the CDR3 end, and the germline J gene provides the missing end. This chain links TRBV7-9 with TRBJ2-7, with 7 bases fitting TRBD2. This CDR3 has 11 residues. Germline assignment: CDR1 SEHNR and CDR2 FQNEAQ (reference sequence). V was pared by 8 bases and J by 6 bases, with 4 bases of the junction left unmatched. CDR3 residues: CASGGGIEQYF. CDR3 DNA, as far as it was read: TGTGCCAGCGGGGGGGGGATCGAG.

On this clone: The read finishes 3 residues shy of the CDR3 end, and the germline J gene is used to complete it. The chain has TRBV5-1 and TRBJ2-5, with TRBD1 identical over 11 bases. Germline CDR1 reads SGHRS; CDR2 reads YFSETQ. The CDR3 has 14 residues. After removal of 4 bases from V and 5 bases from J, the junction contained 4 bases not matched to a gene. This chain's CDR3 is CASSPRDRGETQYF. Incomplete CDR3 DNA: TGCGCCAGCAGCCCCCGGGACAGGGGGGAGACC.